Many counts were recorded for the clone carrying this T cell receptor (beta chain). The target antigen is unknown. The germline CDR1 and CDR2 sequences are LGHDT and YNNKEL (reference sequence). CDR3 length equals 14 residues. V shed 5 bases and J 10 bases; nucleotides not matched to a gene: 7. The data belong to a study of T cells in Graves' hyperthyroidism and ophthalmopathy. Findings and caveats of the study: Most thyroid-expanded clonotypes above 0.001 were also found in blood.

What was amplified from RNA transcripts were TCR beta CDR3 regions. During a first-round RT-PCR of the TCR CDR3, the HTBI primer set was used. Using its own MiXCR run on the multiplex PCR reads, TCRdb lists one record per CDR3 protein. This sample has roughly 290,000 distinct CDR3 sequences, with less than 15% found just once. This TCR was recovered from a woman in her 30s with Graves' hyperthyroidism that later progressed to Graves' ophthalmopathy. The chain couples TRBV3-1 to TRBJ1-6; 8 nucleotides agree with TRBD1. Sequenced: blood. The CDR3 DNA follows: TGTGCCAGCAGCGTTGGACAGGGTTGGTCACCCCTCCACTTT. Translation: CASSVGQGWSPLHF.